Each of the 3 T cell receptor beta chains below was sequenced from the same sample in a study of PD-1 blockade in classical Hodgkin lymphoma. Every patient was affected by relapse after autologous stem cell transplantation, while exposure to brentuximab vedotin was not uniform. The method was immunoSEQ multiplex PCR; TCRdb's version includes in-frame clones alone and lacks a portion of them. The data contain roughly 100,000 clones, roughly 91% of them singletons. Sequenced here: peripheral blood mononuclear cells (PBMCs), sampled before the second cycle of nivolumab. The receptors here all came from a human donor with classical Hodgkin lymphoma.

The rearrangement joins TRBV5-1 to TRBJ2-3, with a possible D match to TRBD2 (6 bases). The CDR3 runs to 15 residues. V shed 5 bases and J shed 2 bases, with 15 bases lying between them. Germline V gene sequence: CDR1 SGHRS, CDR2 YFSETQ. DNA of the CDR3: TGCGCCAGCAGACGTAGCGGATTTTTCACAGATACGCAGTATTTT. It yields the protein CASRRSGFFTDTQYF.

J is TRBJ1-1 and V is TRBV6-5; D gene ambiguous. V was trimmed by 0 bases and J by 6 bases, leaving 11 bases between them. Germline loops: CDR1 MNHEY, CDR2 SVGAGI. This CDR3 contains 14 residues. The CDR3 sequence is CASSYSGRVPEAFF. DNA of the CDR3: TGTGCCAGCAGTTACTCTGGGAGGGTCCCTGAAGCTTTCTTT.

The table lists this clone with a count of one. The CDR3 DNA is TGTGCCAGCTTAACCGGGACAGGCGAGCAGTACTTC. Its protein product is CASLTGTGEQYF. This chain joins TRBV18 and TRBJ2-7, with TRBD1 matching 8 bases. The CDR3 covers 12 residues. J was trimmed by 6 bases and V by 7 bases; bases with no gene match: 5. CDR1 is KGHSH and CDR2 is LQKENI in the germline V gene.